The 6 T cell receptor beta chains reported below all come from one sample, sequenced in a study of CD8 T cells in ankylosing spondylitis. Via MiXCR, TCRdb re-called the 5' RACE reads, giving one row per CDR3 protein. The data show 100,000 to 150,000 distinct CDR3 sequences, with 7% to 10% seen just once and about 3.6% held by the top ten. Sequences were obtained from blood, either unsorted or a sorted T cell fraction (not recorded which). Receptor source: a male donor with ankylosing spondylitis or in good health (not recorded which).

There are many counts of this clonotype. The genes are TRBV14 and TRBJ2-5; D ambiguous. CDR1 is SGHDN and CDR2 is FVKESK in the germline V gene. Deletions cut 0 bases from V and 14 bases from J, with 16 bases between. This CDR3 spans 13 amino acids. CDR3 bases: TGTGCCAGCAGCCAAGACCGTCTGTCCGAACTTTACTTC. This sequence encodes CASSQDRLSELYF.

This clonotype has a count of ten or more. The chain uses TRBV29-1 and TRBJ2-3, with 8 bases matching TRBD2. Germline lookup yields CDR1 SQVTM and CDR2 ANQGSEA. This CDR3 has 13 residues. The trim removed 7 bases at V and 3 bases at J, leaving 6 bases unmatched. CDR3 nucleotide sequence: TGCAGCGGAGCGGGGGTACTTACAGATACGCAGTATTTT. Protein product: CSGAGVLTDTQYF.

The J gene is TRBJ2-6, the V gene TRBV5-1; 8 nucleotides align to TRBD2. J was trimmed by 2 bases and V by 3 bases; bases with no gene match: 7. CDR1 is SGHRS, CDR2 YFSETQ, per germline. The CDR3 runs 17 residues. CDR3 sequence (DNA): TGCGCCAGCAGCTCAAAGGCGGGGGGTCCTGGGGCCAACGTCCTGACTTTC. Its translation: CASSSKAGGPGANVLTF.

The J gene is TRBJ2-7, the V gene TRBV10-3, with D possibly TRBD1 on 6 matching bases. This CDR3 is built from 13 residues. Germline CDR1 reads ENHRY; CDR2 reads SYGVKD. V dropped 2 bases and J dropped 4 bases, with 9 bases sitting between them. CDR3 sequence reads: CAISEGRGYEQYF. The CDR3 bases are TGTGCCATCAGTGAGGGCAGGGGATACGAGCAGTACTTC.

In this sample, this clonotype turned up a few times. The chain combines TRBV2 with TRBJ2-3; 7 nucleotides align to TRBD1. Germline V gene data show CDR1 as SNHLY and CDR2 as FYNNEI. V lost 7 bases and J lost 5; bases outside the gene matches: 12. CDR3 length: 15 residues. DNA of the CDR3: TGTGCCAGCAAGGGCAGGGGGACCGCAGGAGATACGCAGTATTTT. Translation: CASKGRGTAGDTQYF.

This clonotype was seen a handful of times. The chain is built from TRBV28 and TRBJ1-2; D ambiguous. Germline V CDR1 and CDR2: MDHEN, SYDVKM. This CDR3 contains 16 residues. Trimming pared 5 bases from V and 7 bases from J, leaving 23 bases between. CDR3 residues: CASSMRPVPHVGGYTF. Written as DNA, the CDR3 is TGTGCCAGCAGTATGCGCCCGGTGCCCCATGTTGGTGGCTACACCTTC.